These 8 T cell receptor beta chains originate from one sample sequenced in a study of OX40 agonist ivuxolimab in advanced cancers. TCRdb keeps only in-frame clones here, not all; method: immunoSEQ multiplex PCR. The table lists 45,000 to 60,000 clones, around nine tenths of them singletons. Sequences were derived from CD4+ or CD8+ T cells sorted from blood, sampled in a trial of the OX40 agonist ivuxolimab. These receptor sequences come from an adult with an advanced solid tumor such as melanoma, head and neck, liver or kidney cancer.

As for this clone: This sample also contains other DNA sequences that code for the same CDR3. The gene calls are TRBV5-1 and TRBJ2-7; 7 nucleotides align to TRBD2. Germline loops: CDR1 SGHRS, CDR2 YFSETQ. Germline trimming cut 0 bases from V and 5 bases from J; bases unmatched to any gene: 17. The CDR3 runs 18 residues. In nucleotides, the CDR3 is TGCGCCAGCAGCTTGGGGGTCTGGGGCGGGAGAGCTAGCGACGAGCAGTACTTC. It specifies CASSLGVWGGRASDEQYF.

V and J are TRBV27 and TRBJ2-3; 7 nucleotides line up with TRBD2. Germline V lookup: CDR1 MNHEY, CDR2 SMNVEV (reference sequence). V lost 2 bases to trimming and J lost 5 bases; unmatched junction nucleotides: 4. The CDR3 is made up of 14 amino acids. CDR3 region: CASSLAGVIDTQYF. The CDR3 region has the DNA TGTGCCAGCAGTTTAGCGGGAGTTATAGATACGCAGTATTTT.

This clone has only one observation. CDR3 amino acids: CASSQAMNTEAFF. The CDR3 nucleotides are TGCGCCAGCAGCCAAGCGATGAACACTGAAGCTTTCTTT. The genes are TRBV4-3 and TRBJ1-1; D remains ambiguous. Germline V gives CDR1 LGHNA, CDR2 YSLEER. V lost 1 base and J 0 bases, leaving 3 bases between the germline ends. This CDR3 region has 13 residues.

This chain joins TRBV2 and TRBJ1-1, with D possibly matching TRBD1 (5 bases). V lost 8 bases, J lost 0 bases, and 10 bases lay in between. The CDR3 extends over 13 amino acids. CDR1 and CDR2 from the germline V gene are SNHLY and FYNNEI. The CDR3: CASEGTLNTEAFF. As DNA, the CDR3 is TGTGCCAGCGAAGGGACTTTGAACACTGAAGCTTTCTTT.

V and J are TRBV5-1 and TRBJ1-1; D might be TRBD1 (6 bases). CDR1 is SGHRS and CDR2 is YFSETQ in the germline V gene. Trimming removed 4 bases at V and 0 bases at J, with 16 bases between. This CDR3 is 16 amino acids long. Here the CDR3 DNA reads TGCGCCAGCAGCCGGGGGCCCGAGACAATGAACACTGAAGCTTTCTTT. Protein sequence: CASSRGPETMNTEAFF.

This clone was observed a few times. The chain employs TRBV5-5 and TRBJ1-1; no reliable D call. Trimming took off 0 bases at V and 0 bases at J, with 9 bases between the two ends. The length of the CDR3 is 15 residues. CDR1 SGHKS and CDR2 YYEKEE come from the germline V gene (reference sequence). Here the CDR3 reads CASSLVLSMNTEAFF. CDR3 DNA sequence: TGTGCCAGCAGCTTGGTTCTCAGTATGAACACTGAAGCTTTCTTT.

CDR3 DNA sequence: TGTGCCTGGGGGGACAGGGGGCTTCGGACTGAAGCTTTCTTT. Translation gives CAWGDRGLRTEAFF. The V and J genes are TRBV30 and TRBJ1-1; 12 positions match TRBD1. Trimming took 5 bases from V and 5 from J; bases not matched to a gene: 6. Germline V CDR1 and CDR2: GTSNPN, SVGIG (reference sequence). The CDR3 spans 14 residues.

The V and J genes are TRBV19 and TRBJ2-1; D not certain. This CDR3 comprises 12 residues. Between the trimmed V and J ends, which lost 3 bases and 4 bases, there was a span of 4 bases. CDR1 is LNHDA, CDR2 SQIVND, per germline (reference sequence). CDR3 sequence (DNA): TGTGCCAGTAGTATGGATTACAATGAGCAGTTCTTC. Amino acids: CASSMDYNEQFF.